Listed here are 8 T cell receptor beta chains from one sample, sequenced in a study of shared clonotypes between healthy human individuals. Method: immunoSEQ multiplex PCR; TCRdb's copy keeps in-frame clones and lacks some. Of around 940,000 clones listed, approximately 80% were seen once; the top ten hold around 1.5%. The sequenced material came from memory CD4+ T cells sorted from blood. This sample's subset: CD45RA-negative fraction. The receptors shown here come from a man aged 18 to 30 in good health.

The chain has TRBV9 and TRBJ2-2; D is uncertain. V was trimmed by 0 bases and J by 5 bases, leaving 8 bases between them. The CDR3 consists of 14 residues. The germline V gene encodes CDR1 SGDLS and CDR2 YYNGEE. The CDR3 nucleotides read TGTGCCAGCAGCGTAGCCCTGGCAACCGGGGAGCTGTTTTTT. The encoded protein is CASSVALATGELFF.

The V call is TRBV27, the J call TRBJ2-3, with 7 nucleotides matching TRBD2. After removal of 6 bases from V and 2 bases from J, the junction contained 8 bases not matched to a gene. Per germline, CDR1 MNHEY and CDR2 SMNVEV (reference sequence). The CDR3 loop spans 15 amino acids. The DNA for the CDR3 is TGTGCCAGCAGCCGCAGCGGGGACTTCACAGATACGCAGTATTTT. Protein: CASSRSGDFTDTQYF.

The CDR3 bases are TGTGCCAGCTCACGATCGACAGGGTCCTACGAGCAGTACTTC. The encoded protein is CASSRSTGSYEQYF. The chain uses TRBV18 and TRBJ2-7; 7 bases agree with TRBD1. Unmatched junction bases numbered 4, after V lost 4 bases and J lost 1 base. This CDR3 has 14 amino acids. Looked up from germline, CDR1 is KGHSH and CDR2 is LQKENI.

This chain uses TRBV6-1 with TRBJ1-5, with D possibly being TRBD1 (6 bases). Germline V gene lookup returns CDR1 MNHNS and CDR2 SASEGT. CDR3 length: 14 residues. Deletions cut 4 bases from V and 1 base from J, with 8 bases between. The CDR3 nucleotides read TGTGCCAGCAGTGGAGGACAGAGCAATCAGCCCCAGCATTTT. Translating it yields CASSGGQSNQPQHF.

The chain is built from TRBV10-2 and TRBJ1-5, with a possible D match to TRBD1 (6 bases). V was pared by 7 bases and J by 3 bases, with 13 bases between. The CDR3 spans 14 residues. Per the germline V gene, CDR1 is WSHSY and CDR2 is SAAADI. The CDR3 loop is CASTNGQFNQPQHF. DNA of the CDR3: TGCGCCAGCACCAACGGACAGTTCAATCAGCCCCAGCATTTT.

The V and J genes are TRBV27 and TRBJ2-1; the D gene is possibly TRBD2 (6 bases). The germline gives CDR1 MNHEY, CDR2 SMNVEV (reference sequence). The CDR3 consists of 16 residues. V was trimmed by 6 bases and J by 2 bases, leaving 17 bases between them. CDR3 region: CASSPGLNAPYNEQFF. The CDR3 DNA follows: TGTGCCAGCAGCCCGGGACTCAACGCCCCCTACAATGAGCAGTTCTTC.

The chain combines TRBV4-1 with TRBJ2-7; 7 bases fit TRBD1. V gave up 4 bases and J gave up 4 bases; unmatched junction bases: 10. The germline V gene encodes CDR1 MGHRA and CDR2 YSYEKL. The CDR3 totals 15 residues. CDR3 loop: CASSPTLTGSYEQYF. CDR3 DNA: TGCGCCAGCAGCCCTACCCTGACAGGGTCATACGAGCAGTACTTC.

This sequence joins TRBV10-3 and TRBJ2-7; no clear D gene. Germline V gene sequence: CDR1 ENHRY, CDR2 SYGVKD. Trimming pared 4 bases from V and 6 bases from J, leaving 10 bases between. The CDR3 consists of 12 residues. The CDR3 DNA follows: TGTGCCATCAGTGCCGCGGATTCCGAGCAGTACTTC. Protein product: CAISAADSEQYF.